A selection of T cell receptor beta chains follows, all from one sample in a study of blood T cell repertoires in COVID-19. Repertoires were generated with immunoSEQ multiplex PCR, while TCRdb's copy carries only in-frame clones and drops some. The sample holds some 270,000 clones, 89% seen once. The sequencing sample was made of peripheral blood. Source of these receptors: a woman in her 40s who had recovered from COVID-19. Each CDR3 is given with its conserved first and last residue. Fields, in order: clone size, V gene, CDR3 length, J gene, D gene, CDR3 protein, CDR3 DNA. A D gene is named only where the DNA matches it firmly. The listing skips clone size in some rows; elsewhere it reads once, few, many or a size class.

clone size: .
V gene: TRBV18
CDR3 length: 15
J gene: TRBJ1-4
D gene: TRBD1
CDR3 protein: CASSPLDRAGEKLFF
CDR3 DNA: TGTGCCAGCTCACCACTGGACAGGGCGGGAGAAAAACTGTTTTTT

clone size: few
V gene: TRBV2
CDR3 length: 17
J gene: TRBJ2-5
D gene: .
CDR3 protein: CASSTRNRATYQETQYF
CDR3 DNA: TGTGCCAGCAGTACGAGGAACAGGGCTACGTACCAAGAGACCCAGTACTTC

clone size: .
V gene: TRBV25-1
CDR3 length: 17
J gene: TRBJ2-5
D gene: .
CDR3 protein: CASSAGYATGSQETQYF
CDR3 DNA: TGTGCCAGCAGCGCCGGGTATGCCACAGGGAGCCAAGAGACCCAGTACTTC

clone size: once
V gene: TRBV11-3
CDR3 length: 15
J gene: TRBJ1-6
D gene: .
CDR3 protein: CASSLEGTYNSPLHF
CDR3 DNA: TGTGCCAGCAGCTTAGAGGGGACTTATAATTCACCCCTCCACTTT

clone size: .
V gene: TRBV6-6
CDR3 length: 15
J gene: TRBJ1-2
D gene: .
CDR3 protein: CASSHGREANYGYTF
CDR3 DNA: TGTGCCAGCAGTCATGGGAGGGAAGCTAACTATGGCTACACCTTC

clone size: .
V gene: TRBV5-3
CDR3 length: 16
J gene: TRBJ2-5
D gene: TRBD1
CDR3 protein: CARSWKIGTAQETQYF
CDR3 DNA: TGTGCCAGAAGCTGGAAAATAGGGACAGCCCAAGAGACCCAGTACTTC

clone size: .
V gene: TRBV19
CDR3 length: 11
J gene: TRBJ1-4
D gene: .
CDR3 protein: CASLEGIKLFF
CDR3 DNA: TGTGCCAGTCTAGAAGGAATAAAACTGTTTTTT

clone size: .
V gene: TRBV5-4
CDR3 length: 12
J gene: TRBJ1-2
D gene: TRBD1
CDR3 protein: CASSHGQGGYTF
CDR3 DNA: TGTGCCAGCAGTCATGGACAGGGAGGCTACACCTTC

clone size: .
V gene: TRBV19
CDR3 length: 14
J gene: TRBJ1-5
D gene: .
CDR3 protein: CASSIATANQPQHF
CDR3 DNA: TGTGCCAGTAGTATAGCAACAGCTAATCAGCCCCAGCATTTT

clone size: once
V gene: TRBV5-1
CDR3 length: 19
J gene: TRBJ2-1
D gene: TRBD2
CDR3 protein: CASSPGGLAGGLTYNEQFF
CDR3 DNA: TGCGCCAGCAGCCCTGGGGGACTAGCGGGAGGGCTAACCTACAATGAGCAGTTCTTC

clone size: .
V gene: TRBV3-1/TRBV3-2
CDR3 length: 22
J gene: TRBJ2-2
D gene: TRBD2
CDR3 protein: CASSQDRFPLAGGLRYTGELFF
CDR3 DNA: TGTGCCAGCAGCCAAGATCGCTTTCCGCTAGCGGGGGGGCTAAGATACACCGGGGAGCTGTTTTTT

clone size: once
V gene: TRBV7-2
CDR3 length: 14
J gene: TRBJ1-2
D gene: TRBD1
CDR3 protein: CASSVVGGSYGYTF
CDR3 DNA: TGTGCCAGCAGCGTCGTAGGGGGCTCCTATGGCTACACCTTC

clone size: .
V gene: TRBV27
CDR3 length: 15
J gene: TRBJ1-5
D gene: .
CDR3 protein: CASSLSGHLNQPQHF
CDR3 DNA: TGTGCCAGCAGTTTATCGGGACACCTTAATCAGCCCCAGCATTTT

clone size: .
V gene: TRBV14
CDR3 length: 17
J gene: TRBJ1-4
D gene: .
CDR3 protein: CASSRGPGLATNEKLFF
CDR3 DNA: TGTGCCAGCAGCCGAGGACCGGGACTTGCAACTAATGAAAAACTGTTTTTT

clone size: .
V gene: TRBV11-1
CDR3 length: 13
J gene: TRBJ2-7
D gene: .
CDR3 protein: CASSWAGQYEQYF
CDR3 DNA: TGTGCCAGCAGCTGGGCCGGCCAATACGAGCAGTACTTC

clone size: .
V gene: TRBV5-6
CDR3 length: 16
J gene: TRBJ1-2
D gene: .
CDR3 protein: CASSSRQTLTHYGYTF
CDR3 DNA: TGTGCCAGCAGCTCACGACAGACCTTAACCCACTATGGCTACACCTTC

clone size: .
V gene: TRBV15
CDR3 length: 15
J gene: TRBJ1-6
D gene: .
CDR3 protein: CATSREQGGGSPLHF
CDR3 DNA: TGTGCCACCAGCAGAGAACAGGGCGGTGGTTCACCCCTCCACTTT

clone size: .
V gene: TRBV7-9
CDR3 length: 11
J gene: TRBJ2-7
D gene: .
CDR3 protein: CASSTTDEQYF
CDR3 DNA: TGTGCCAGCAGCACGACAGACGAGCAGTACTTC

clone size: .
V gene: TRBV6-4
CDR3 length: 13
J gene: TRBJ1-1
D gene: .
CDR3 protein: CASSRTENTEAFF
CDR3 DNA: TGTGCCAGCAGCCGGACAGAGAACACTGAAGCTTTCTTT

clone size: once
V gene: TRBV5-1
CDR3 length: 14
J gene: TRBJ2-3
D gene: .
CDR3 protein: CASSVTSFTDTQYF
CDR3 DNA: TGCGCCAGCAGCGTGACTAGTTTCACAGATACGCAGTATTTT